These 3 T cell receptor beta chains were sequenced from one sample in a study of cytomegalovirus exposure and HLA in healthy donors. Data came from immunoSEQ multiplex PCR; TCRdb stores just in-frame clones and leaves some out. The sample lists tens of thousands of clones; roughly 94% were seen once. Sample: PBMCs. The receptors come from a woman in her late teens or twenties in good health and CMV-seronegative.

The V and J genes are TRBV11-2 and TRBJ1-6; D remains ambiguous. Germline lookup yields CDR1 SGHAT and CDR2 FQNNGV. The CDR3 is 15 amino acids. Trimming shortened V by 0 bases and J by 0 bases, and 3 bases separated the two germline ends. Here the CDR3 reads CASSLDSSYNSPLHF. The CDR3 nucleotides are TGTGCCAGCAGCTTAGATAGCTCCTATAATTCACCCCTCCACTTT.

The chain is built from TRBV4-1 and TRBJ2-5; D ambiguous. The CDR3 extends over 16 amino acids. Germline V lookup: CDR1 MGHRA, CDR2 YSYEKL. V was trimmed by 1 base and J by 5 bases, leaving 17 bases between them. CDR3 nucleotide sequence: TGCGCCAGCAGCCAAGGAGGTATCCTGGTTGGGGAGACCCAGTACTTC. It is translated as CASSQGGILVGETQYF.

This clone turned up a few times. The chain joins TRBV11-2 to TRBJ2-1; D gene uncertain. Germline V gene sequence: CDR1 SGHAT, CDR2 FQNNGV. The CDR3 is 13 residues long. The V gene lost 2 bases and the J gene lost 10 bases, with 12 bases spanning the gap. The CDR3 region has the DNA TGTGCCAGCAGCTTAAGCCCCTCATGGGAGCAGTTCTTC. This gives the protein CASSLSPSWEQFF.